This record covers a single TCR beta chain. Antigen unknown. The junction differs from germline at one of its ends, possibly a read error. This sample is drawn from a study of cytomegalovirus exposure and HLA in healthy donors. Study results and limitations: A reported reduction in N-insertions relative to the approximately 670-donor mean was seen in an Asian-associated ancestry cluster in a later analysis. One cluster of highly shared sequence variants probably arose as a sequencing artifact.

The primer mix had 60 Vbeta and 13 Jbeta primers. Repertoires were generated with immunoSEQ multiplex PCR, while TCRdb's copy carries only in-frame clones and drops some. The table records 150,000 to 200,000 clones, 84% of them present only once. This CDR3 spans 16 amino acids. Germline lookup yields CDR1 SGHVS and CDR2 FQNEAQ. The sequence came from a man aged 50-59 years in good health and CMV-seropositive. Sequencing used PBMCs. This rearrangement joins TRBV7-8 to TRBJ2-7; TRBD1 agrees at 8 bases. CDR3 sequence (DNA): TGTGCCAGCAGCGTAGCAGGGGGCGCTTCGCCTTACGAGCAGTACTTC. Translated: CASSVAGGASPYEQYF. Supplemented by reference TRBV7-8 and TRBJ2-7, the full variable domain reads GAGVSQSPRYKVAKRGQDVALRCDPISGHVSLFWYQQALGQGPEFLTYFQNEAQLDKSGLPSDRFFAERPEGSVSTLKIQRTQQEDSAVYLCASSVAGGASPYEQYFGPGTRLTVT.